This T cell receptor (beta chain) was profiled in a study of T cell responses to AZD1222 COVID-19 vaccine. Findings of the study overall: Donors skewed white British and female; clonal diversity was possibly underestimated. Spike-specific TCRs gained breadth and depth after people received two AZD1222 doses. Nearly half of the spike-specific TCRs reportedly recognize variant regions that carry no mutations.

Repertoires were generated with immunoSEQ multiplex PCR, while TCRdb's copy carries only in-frame clones and drops some. In the table there are over 120,000 clones, about 91% of which are singletons. About this clone: Its specificity is unknown.

Trimming left V 4 bases short and J 6 bases short, with 15 bases between. The germline V gene encodes CDR1 MGHRA and CDR2 YSYEKL. CDR3 length: 15 amino acids. Here the sequenced sample was peripheral blood, taken on day 0 of AZD1222 vaccination. The clonotype was recovered from an adult in good health. The chain employs TRBV4-1 and TRBJ2-2, with D perhaps matching TRBD1 (6 bases). The CDR3 is CASSPTPRQAGELFF. Written as DNA, the CDR3 is TGCGCCAGCAGCCCAACCCCCCGACAGGCCGGGGAGCTGTTTTTT.